Each of the 5 T cell receptor beta chains below was sequenced from the same sample in a study of shared clonotypes between healthy human individuals. Clones were sequenced by immunoSEQ multiplex PCR, and TCRdb holds only the in-frame ones, with some missing. The table lists approximately 1.5 million clones, under 99% of them singletons. Material for sequencing was naive CD4+ T cells sorted from blood. This sample's subset: CD45RA+ positively selected. These receptors were collected from a man aged 30 to 39 in good health.

The chain links TRBV7-6 to TRBJ2-3; tentatively, D is TRBD2 (5 bases). The CDR3 loop spans 16 amino acids. Looked up from germline, CDR1 is SGHVS and CDR2 is FNYEAQ. V was trimmed by 1 base and J by 2 bases, leaving 13 bases between them. The CDR3: CASSLEAVGFTDTQYF. CDR3 in DNA: TGTGCCAGCAGCTTAGAAGCGGTGGGGTTCACAGATACGCAGTATTTT.

V and J are TRBV2 and TRBJ1-2; 9 bases line up with TRBD1. Germline V gene sequence: CDR1 SNHLY, CDR2 FYNNEI. J gave up 2 bases and V 5 bases, and 12 bases lay outside the gene matches. This CDR3 has 17 amino acids. CDR3 nucleotides: TGTGCCAGCAGTCGCCGGGACAGGGCTACGGTAAACTATGGCTACACCTTC. Encoded protein: CASSRRDRATVNYGYTF.

The chain links TRBV2 to TRBJ2-7; 8 positions match TRBD1. The germline V gene encodes CDR1 SNHLY and CDR2 FYNNEI. The CDR3 runs 14 residues. The J segment lost 0 bases and the V segment lost 4 bases, leaving 2 bases of the junction unmatched. CDR3 region: CASSGGQVSYEQYF. CDR3 in DNA: TGTGCCAGCAGTGGGGGACAGGTCTCCTACGAGCAGTACTTC.

This rearrangement joins TRBV5-4 to TRBJ2-5, with D possibly called TRBD1 or TRBD2 (5 bases each). The germline CDR1 and CDR2 sequences are SGHNT and YYREEE (reference sequence). V lost 4 bases and J 3 bases, leaving 13 bases between the germline ends. The CDR3 runs 14 residues. This chain's CDR3 is CASSPTGTKETQYF. The CDR3 DNA reads as TGTGCCAGCAGCCCAACCGGGACCAAAGAGACCCAGTACTTC.

As to this clone: This specimen includes other DNA sequences encoding the same CDR3. J is TRBJ1-4 and V is TRBV7-2; no reliable D call. V gave up 0 bases and J gave up 4 bases, with 0 bases separating them. Germline lookup yields CDR1 SGHTA and CDR2 FQGNSA. CDR3 length: 12 residues. DNA for the CDR3: TGTGCCAGCAGCTTAGCTAATGAAAAACTGTTTTTT. It encodes CASSLANEKLFF.